This T cell receptor (beta chain) was profiled in a study of radiotherapy plus CTLA-4 blockade in lung cancer. Study-level findings and limits: Radiotherapy with ipilimumab was followed by blood expansion of tumor-derived clones.

Libraries were prepared by immunoSEQ multiplex PCR; TCRdb keeps only in-frame clonotypes and omits some of them. The sample holds tens of thousands of clones, more than 85% seen once. This CDR3 has 14 amino acids. Looked up from germline, CDR1 is SEHNR and CDR2 is FQNEAQ (reference sequence). V dropped 4 bases and J dropped 4 bases, with 12 bases sitting between them. About this clone: Its target is not known.

This receptor was taken from a human donor with non-small cell lung cancer that progressed on radiotherapy plus ipilimumab. The gene calls are TRBV7-9 and TRBJ2-3, with D unclear. Sequenced here: peripheral blood, sampled from a patient treated with radiotherapy plus ipilimumab. The CDR3 DNA is TGTGCCAGCAGCTCCTTGGGTCAAGCAGATACGCAGTATTTT. Its protein is CASSSLGQADTQYF.